The present T cell receptor (beta chain) was sequenced within a study of graft-versus-host responses after intestinal transplantation. Study in general: Transplant recipients had multivisceral, liver-intestinal, or isolated intestinal grafts. All recipients were given anti-thymocyte globulin induction, and tacrolimus and steroids were then administered for 2 to 4 years.

The CDR3 runs 15 residues. Losses at the gene ends were 3 bases for V and 1 base for J; bases not matched to a gene: 4. CDR1 and CDR2 from the germline V gene are WNHNN and SYGVQD (reference sequence). The table came from immunoSEQ multiplex PCR; TCRdb's copy has only in-frame clones and leaves some out. The table records some 88,000 clones, 85% to 95% of them present only once. Study findings and constraints: Analysis identified GvH clones in recipient marrow, with some appearing first in ileum or blood.

Notes on this clone: Its matching antigen is unknown.

The source material was unstimulated CD8+ T cells sorted from spleen or lymph node cells, sampled before intestinal transplant. The receptor was isolated from a human donor who received an intestinal transplant. This chain links TRBV10-1 with TRBJ2-3; 7 nucleotides line up with TRBD2. The CDR3 DNA is TGCGCCAGCAGTGACGCCAGCGGGGGCACAGATACGCAGTATTTT. It codes for CASSDASGGTDTQYF.